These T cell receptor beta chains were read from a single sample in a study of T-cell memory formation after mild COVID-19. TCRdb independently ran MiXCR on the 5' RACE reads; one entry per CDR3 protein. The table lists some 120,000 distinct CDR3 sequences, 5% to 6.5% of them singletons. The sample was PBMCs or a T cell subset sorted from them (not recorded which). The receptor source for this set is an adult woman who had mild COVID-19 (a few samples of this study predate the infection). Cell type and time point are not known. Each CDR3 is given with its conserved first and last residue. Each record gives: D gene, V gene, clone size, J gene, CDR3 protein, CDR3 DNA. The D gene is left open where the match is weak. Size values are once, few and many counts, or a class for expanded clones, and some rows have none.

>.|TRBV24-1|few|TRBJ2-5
CATSDRGTRFEETQYF
TGTGCCACCAGTGACCGGGGGACCCGATTCGAAGAGACCCAGTACTTC
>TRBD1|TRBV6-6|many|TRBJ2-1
CASSYKGQQFNEQFF
TGTGCCAGCAGTTACAAGGGACAGCAATTCAATGAGCAGTTCTTC
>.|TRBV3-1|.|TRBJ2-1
CASRPGPRDYNEQFF
TGTGCCAGCAGACCGGGGCCTAGGGACTACAATGAGCAGTTCTTC
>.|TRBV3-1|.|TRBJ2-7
CASSQTGGDYEQYF
TGTGCCAGCAGCCAAACAGGGGGGGACTACGAGCAGTACTTC
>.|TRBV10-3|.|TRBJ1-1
CARGDRRRQNTEAFF
TGTGCCAGGGGGGATAGGAGACGGCAGAACACTGAAGCTTTCTTT
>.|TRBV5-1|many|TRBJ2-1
CASSRPGTYNEQFF
TGCGCCAGCAGCCGGCCAGGGACCTACAATGAGCAGTTCTTC
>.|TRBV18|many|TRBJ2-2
CASSQPTLAYTGELFF
TGTGCCAGCTCACAACCTACACTAGCTTACACCGGGGAGCTGTTTTTT
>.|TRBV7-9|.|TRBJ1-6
CASSLGSNSPLHF
TGTGCCAGCAGCTTGGGAAGTAATTCACCCCTCCACTTT
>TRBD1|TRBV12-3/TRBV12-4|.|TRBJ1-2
CASRSRGRGGYTF
TGTGCCAGCAGGTCCAGGGGGCGGGGAGGCTACACCTTC
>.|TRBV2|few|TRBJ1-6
CASTRGGDNSPLHF
TGTGCCAGCACCCGGGGCGGGGATAATTCACCCCTCCACTTT
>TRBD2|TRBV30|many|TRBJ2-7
CAWRRESDEQYF
TGTGCCTGGAGGCGGGAGTCCGACGAGCAGTACTTC
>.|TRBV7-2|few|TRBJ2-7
CASSKGGGRAYEQYF
TGTGCCAGCAGCAAAGGAGGGGGGCGTGCCTACGAGCAGTACTTC
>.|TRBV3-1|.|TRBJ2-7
CASSPGEQGTYF
TGTGCCAGCAGCCCGGGGGAACAGGGCACGTACTTC
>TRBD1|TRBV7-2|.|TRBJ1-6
CASSPLWDRASPLHF
TGTGCCAGCAGCCCCCTCTGGGACAGGGCGTCACCCCTCCACTTT
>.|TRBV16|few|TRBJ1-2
CASSPWSGGYTF
TGTGCCAGCAGCCCCTGGTCGGGCGGCTACACCTTC
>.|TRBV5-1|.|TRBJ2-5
CASSLEVRRVVQETQYF
TGCGCCAGCAGCTTGGAAGTCCGACGTGTGGTTCAAGAGACCCAGTACTTC
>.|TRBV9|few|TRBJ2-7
CASSARRAASSYEQYF
TGTGCCAGCAGCGCCCGTAGAGCCGCCAGCTCCTACGAGCAGTACTTC
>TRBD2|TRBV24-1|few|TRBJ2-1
CATSDRMGTRDNEQFF
TGTGCCACCAGTGATCGGATGGGGACTAGAGACAATGAGCAGTTCTTC
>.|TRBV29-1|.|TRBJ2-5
CSVCDPGETQYF
TGCAGCGTTTGCGACCCCGGGGAGACCCAGTACTTC
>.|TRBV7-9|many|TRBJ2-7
CASGRTYEQYF
TGTGCCAGCGGCAGGACCTACGAGCAGTACTTC
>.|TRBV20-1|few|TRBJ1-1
CSAYSSRTSNTEAFF
TGCAGTGCCTACAGCTCTAGGACATCGAACACTGAAGCTTTCTTT
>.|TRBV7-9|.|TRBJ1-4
CASSLGGSNEKLFF
TGTGCCAGCAGCTTAGGAGGATCTAATGAAAAACTGTTTTTT